This T cell receptor (beta chain) emerged from a study of PD-1 blockade in classical Hodgkin lymphoma. Study-level points and caveats: By C4D1, diversity of CD4+ TCRs had risen significantly, whereas that of CD8+ TCRs had not.

CDR3 length: 15 residues. CDR1 is MGHRA, CDR2 YSYEKL, per germline. V was cut by 0 bases and J by 5 bases, with 13 bases left in between. The time point was: cycle 4 day 1 (C4D1), after more than five weeks of nivolumab. With no exception, relapse followed autologous stem cell transplantation in all patients, and brentuximab vedotin exposure varied. The assay was immunoSEQ multiplex PCR, and TCRdb's table has in-frame clones only and misses some. The table lists roughly 50,000 clones, around 90% of them singletons. Note on this clone: Its antigen is as yet unknown.

This sequence was found in a human donor with classical Hodgkin lymphoma. The sample consisted of peripheral blood mononuclear cells (PBMCs), taken before the fourth cycle of nivolumab. The V call is TRBV4-1, the J call TRBJ2-5; D not resolved. In DNA form, the CDR3 reads TGCGCCAGCAGCCAAGACGAGGCTCGATGGGAGACCCAGTACTTC. This sequence encodes CASSQDEARWETQYF.